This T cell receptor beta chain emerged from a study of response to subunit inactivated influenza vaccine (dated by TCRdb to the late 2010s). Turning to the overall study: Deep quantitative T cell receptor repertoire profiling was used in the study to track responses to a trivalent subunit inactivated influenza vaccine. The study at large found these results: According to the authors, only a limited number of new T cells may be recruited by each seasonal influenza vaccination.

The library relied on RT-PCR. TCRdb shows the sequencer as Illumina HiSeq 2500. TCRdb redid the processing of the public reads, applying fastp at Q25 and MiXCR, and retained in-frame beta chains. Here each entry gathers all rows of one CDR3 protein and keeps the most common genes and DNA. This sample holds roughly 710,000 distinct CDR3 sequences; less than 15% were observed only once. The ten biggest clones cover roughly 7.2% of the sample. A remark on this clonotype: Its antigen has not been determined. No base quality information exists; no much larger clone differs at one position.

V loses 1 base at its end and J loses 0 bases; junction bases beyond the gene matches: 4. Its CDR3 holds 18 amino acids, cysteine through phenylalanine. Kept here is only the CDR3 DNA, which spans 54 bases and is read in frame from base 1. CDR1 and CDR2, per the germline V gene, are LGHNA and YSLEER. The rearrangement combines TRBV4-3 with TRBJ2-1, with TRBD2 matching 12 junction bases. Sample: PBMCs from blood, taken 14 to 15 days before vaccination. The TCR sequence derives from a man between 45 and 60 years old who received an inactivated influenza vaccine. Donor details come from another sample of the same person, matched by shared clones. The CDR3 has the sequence CASSQGLAGESSYNEQFF. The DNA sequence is TGCGCCAGCAGCCAAGGACTAGCGGGAGAGAGCTCCTACAATGAGCAGTTCTTC.